This T cell receptor (beta chain) stems from a study of CD8 T cells in Susac syndrome. The RNA input was about 0.45 to 1 ug, and it was reverse transcribed with random hexamers. In TCRdb, the immunoSEQ multiplex PCR reads were re-called with MiXCR into one record per CDR3 protein. The repertoire holds about 47,000 distinct CDR3 sequences, with 90% to 95% as singletons. Germline V gives CDR1 WSHSY, CDR2 SAAADI. The CDR3 contains 13 residues. V was shortened by 6 bases and J by 0 bases, with 9 bases between the two germline ends. The clonotype comes from a human donor in good health. V gene TRBV10-2 combines with J gene TRBJ2-7, with D perhaps matching TRBD1 or TRBD2 (5 bases each). The specimen sequenced was CD8+ T cells from PBMCs. The CDR3 DNA reads TGCGCCAGCAGGGGGACGGCCTCCTACGAGCAGTACTTC. Its protein is CASRGTASYEQYF.